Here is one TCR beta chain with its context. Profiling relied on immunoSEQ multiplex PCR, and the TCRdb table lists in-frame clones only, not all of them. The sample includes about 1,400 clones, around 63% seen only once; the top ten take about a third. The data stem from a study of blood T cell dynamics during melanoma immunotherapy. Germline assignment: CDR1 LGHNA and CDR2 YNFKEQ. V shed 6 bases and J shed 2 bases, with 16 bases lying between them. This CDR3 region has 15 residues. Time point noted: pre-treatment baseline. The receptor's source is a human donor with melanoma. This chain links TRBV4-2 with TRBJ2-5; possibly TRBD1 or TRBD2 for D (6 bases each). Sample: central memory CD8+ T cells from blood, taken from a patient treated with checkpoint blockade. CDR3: CASSPNRGGQETQYF. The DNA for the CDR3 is TGTGCCAGCAGTCCAAATCGAGGGGGGCAAGAGACCCAGTACTTC.